Below are 23 T cell receptor beta chains sequenced from a single sample in a study of OX40 agonist ivuxolimab in advanced cancers. The repertoire was sequenced with immunoSEQ multiplex PCR; TCRdb's copy has only in-frame clones and lacks some. The sample has tens of thousands of clones, around 94% seen once. The input for sequencing was CD4+ or CD8+ T cells sorted from blood, taken in a trial of the OX40 agonist ivuxolimab. These receptors originate from an adult with an advanced solid tumor such as melanoma, head and neck, liver or kidney cancer.

The genes are TRBV6-4 and TRBJ2-1, with D possibly matching TRBD2 (5 bases). The germline CDR1 and CDR2 sequences are MRHNA and SNTAGT. CDR3 size: 18 residues. V lost 6 bases and J 6 bases, leaving 27 bases between the germline ends. The CDR3, as DNA: TGTGCCAGCAGCCCCACGTCGGGGAGCCTTTTACCTACCAATGAGCAGTTCTTC. It translates to CASSPTSGSLLPTNEQFF.

This chain connects TRBV4-1 to TRBJ2-4; 9 bases match TRBD1. The germline gives CDR1 MGHRA, CDR2 YSYEKL. The ends lost 4 bases at V and 5 bases at J; junction bases unmatched: 6. The CDR3 runs to 15 residues. This chain's CDR3 is CASSRHRGPQNIQYF. In DNA, the CDR3 is TGCGCCAGCAGCCGACACAGGGGGCCCCAAAACATTCAGTACTTC.

CDR3 in DNA: TGTGCCAGCAGCCCAGGGACAGGGGGCACTGAAGCTTTCTTT. Protein product: CASSPGTGGTEAFF. The V gene is TRBV11-2, the J gene TRBJ1-1; the match to TRBD1 covers 11 bases. The V segment lost 5 bases and the J segment 4 bases; nucleotides outside the gene matches: 3. The CDR3 sequence is 14 residues long. From germline, CDR1 is SGHAT and CDR2 FQNNGV.

About this clone: Other nucleotide sequences from this sample produce the same CDR3. Here the CDR3 DNA reads TGTGCCAGTTCCAGGGCTTTGAACACTGAAGCTTTCTTT. Protein sequence: CASSRALNTEAFF. The chain carries TRBV19 and TRBJ1-1; D may be TRBD1 (5 bases). Trimming pared 8 bases from V and 0 bases from J, leaving 10 bases between. Germline V gene lookup returns CDR1 LNHDA and CDR2 SQIVND (reference sequence). This CDR3 is built from 13 residues.

The chain is built from TRBV14 and TRBJ2-1; either TRBD1 or TRBD2 may supply D (6 bases each). The CDR3 runs 15 residues. Trimming removed 1 base from V and 4 bases from J, with 11 bases in between. Germline V gene data show CDR1 as SGHDN and CDR2 as FVKESK. In DNA form, the CDR3 reads TGTGCCAGCAGCCAAGTCGGGGGCCCATACAATGAGCAGTTCTTC. It encodes CASSQVGGPYNEQFF.

This clone came up once. J is TRBJ2-3 and V is TRBV5-4, with D tentatively TRBD1 (6 bases). CDR3 length: 13 amino acids. V was cut by 4 bases and J by 4 bases, with 10 bases left in between. Germline V gene data show CDR1 as SGHNT and CDR2 as YYREEE (reference sequence). CDR3 sequence: CASSLGTPDTQYF. The CDR3 DNA reads TGTGCCAGCAGCCTCGGGACACCAGATACGCAGTATTTT.

The chain recombines TRBV5-8 with TRBJ2-7; 7 nucleotides agree with TRBD1. J gave up 2 bases and V 4 bases, and 6 bases lay outside the gene matches. The V gene's germline CDR1 is SGHTS and CDR2 YDEGEE. CDR3 length: 14 residues. This CDR3 reads CASSTPGQPYEQYF. In DNA form, the CDR3 reads TGTGCCAGCAGCACCCCGGGACAGCCCTACGAGCAGTACTTC.

This clone is a singleton in its sample. V is TRBV5-1 and J is TRBJ2-5; 9 nucleotides match TRBD2. The junction had 11 bases not matched to a gene; V was cut back by 6 bases and J by 5 bases. Germline assignment: CDR1 SGHRS and CDR2 YFSETQ. The CDR3 has 15 amino acids. The CDR3 nucleotides are TGCGCCAGCACCCCGGGCGGGAGGGCCGGGGAGACCCAGTACTTC. Encoded protein: CASTPGGRAGETQYF.

The chain combines TRBV7-2 with TRBJ2-2; the match to TRBD2 covers 8 bases. CDR1 is SGHTA and CDR2 is FQGNSA in the germline V gene. The CDR3 is made up of 16 amino acids. V shed 4 bases and J 1 base; nucleotides not matched to a gene: 5. CDR3 DNA: TGTGCCAGCAGCTCTCCGGGACTAGTGAACACCGGGGAGCTGTTTTTT. Translated: CASSSPGLVNTGELFF.

The chain uses TRBV10-3 and TRBJ1-4; D gene uncertain. This CDR3 comprises 15 residues. Trimming removed 2 bases at V and 3 bases at J, with 10 bases between. Germline lookup yields CDR1 ENHRY and CDR2 SYGVKD. This chain's CDR3 is CAISEGEVANEKLFF. CDR3 DNA: TGTGCCATCAGTGAGGGGGAAGTGGCTAATGAAAAACTGTTTTTT.

V usage is TRBV9 and J usage is TRBJ2-3, with D perhaps TRBD1 (6 bases). The germline gives CDR1 SGDLS, CDR2 YYNGEE. The CDR3 consists of 15 residues. V lost 0 bases to trimming and J lost 4 bases, with 12 bases between them. CDR3 protein: CASSVGDSGADTQYF. The CDR3 DNA reads TGTGCCAGCAGCGTAGGCGATTCAGGGGCAGATACGCAGTATTTT.

The rearrangement uses TRBV29-1 and TRBJ2-3; maybe TRBD1 (7 bases). Trimming pared 6 bases from V and 5 bases from J, leaving 15 bases between. In germline, CDR1 is SQVTM, CDR2 ANQGSEA. The CDR3 is 13 amino acids. The CDR3: CSVPDREVDTQYF. The CDR3, as DNA: TGCAGCGTGCCCGACAGGGAGGTAGATACGCAGTATTTT.

J is TRBJ1-5 and V is TRBV27; 7 bases map to TRBD1. The J segment lost 0 bases and the V segment lost 5 bases, leaving 10 bases of the junction unmatched. The CDR3 has 17 residues. Germline V gene sequence: CDR1 MNHEY, CDR2 SMNVEV (reference sequence). In DNA form, the CDR3 reads TGTGCCAGCAGTAGGCTCCGGGACAGATATAGCAATCAGCCCCAGCATTTT. It is translated as CASSRLRDRYSNQPQHF.

The V and J genes are TRBV30 and TRBJ1-5, with TRBD1 matching over 11 bases. The CDR3 has 15 residues. Germline CDR1 reads GTSNPN; CDR2 reads SVGIG (reference sequence). With 4 bases clipped from V and 5 bases from J, the junction kept 7 bases outside the gene matches. The CDR3: CAWIKGQGGYQPQHF. Here the CDR3 DNA reads TGTGCCTGGATTAAGGGACAGGGGGGGTATCAGCCCCAGCATTTT.

The chain links TRBV13 to TRBJ2-3; no reliable D call. The CDR3 runs to 10 residues. Per germline, CDR1 PRHDT and CDR2 FYEKMQ (reference sequence). V lost 5 bases, J lost 5 bases, and 2 bases lay in between. The CDR3 region has the DNA TGTGCCAGCAGCGGAGATACGCAGTATTTT. Translated: CASSGDTQYF.

V gene TRBV2 combines with J gene TRBJ2-7; D tentatively fits TRBD1 or TRBD2 (5 bases each). This CDR3 comprises 16 residues. V was clipped by 3 bases and J by 7 bases, with 22 bases between them. The germline CDR1 and CDR2 sequences are SNHLY and FYNNEI. CDR3 nucleotides: TGTGCCAGCAGTGAGTGGTTGTTGGGGGATTCGGAGGAGCAGTACTTC. This gives the protein CASSEWLLGDSEEQYF.

The V gene is TRBV2, the J gene TRBJ1-2, with D perhaps TRBD1 (6 bases). Germline-derived CDR1 and CDR2 are SNHLY and FYNNEI. The CDR3 extends over 16 amino acids. Trimming pared 11 bases from V and 3 bases from J, leaving 25 bases between. CDR3 coding DNA: TGTGCCCTGTATACCCTGGGGGACACGAGCTACTATGGCTACACCTTC. It specifies CALYTLGDTSYYGYTF.

There are a few counts of this clone. This chain links TRBV4-1 with TRBJ1-2; possibly TRBD1 for D (6 bases). The CDR3 length is 15 residues. The germline gives CDR1 MGHRA, CDR2 YSYEKL. Trimming cost V 3 bases and J 5 bases, with 16 bases left between them. CDR3 sequence: CASSQGPGQTYGYTF. As DNA, the CDR3 is TGCGCCAGCAGCCAGGGCCCTGGACAGACGTATGGCTACACCTTC.

The rearrangement links TRBV27 to TRBJ1-2; perhaps TRBD1 as D (6 bases). Germline V lookup: CDR1 MNHEY, CDR2 SMNVEV (reference sequence). V gave up 0 bases and J gave up 0 bases, with 17 bases separating them. The CDR3 runs 18 residues. Here the CDR3 DNA reads TGTGCCAGCAGTTTATCGGTGCCAGGGGCGCTAGCTAACTATGGCTACACCTTC. It is translated as CASSLSVPGALANYGYTF.

The chain carries TRBV6-5 and TRBJ2-7; D perhaps matches TRBD1 (5 bases). Looked up from germline, CDR1 is MNHEY and CDR2 is SVGAGI. This CDR3 comprises 14 residues. The germline V and J ends were trimmed by 2 bases and 3 bases, with 11 bases remaining between them. CDR3 nucleotides: TGTGCCAGCAGTTACAGTGGACATTTCTACGAGCAGTACTTC. Translation: CASSYSGHFYEQYF.

The chain recombines TRBV2 with TRBJ1-1; D gene uncertain. CDR3 length equals 11 residues. In germline, CDR1 is SNHLY, CDR2 FYNNEI. Trimming shortened V by 4 bases and J by 6 bases, and 6 bases separated the two germline ends. CDR3 in amino acids: CASSVQAEAFF. CDR3 nucleotides: TGTGCCAGCAGTGTCCAGGCTGAAGCTTTCTTT.

This rearrangement joins TRBV4-3 to TRBJ2-3; 9 bases align to TRBD2. The germline CDR1 and CDR2 sequences are LGHNA and YSLEER. The CDR3 loop spans 17 amino acids. J was trimmed by 3 bases and V by 0 bases; bases with no gene match: 7. The CDR3 protein is CASSQDLASGVTDTQYF. The CDR3 region has the DNA TGCGCCAGCAGCCAAGATCTGGCTAGCGGGGTTACAGATACGCAGTATTTT.

Comments on this clone: Additional DNA sequences in this sample encode the identical CDR3. The chain is built from TRBV7-2 and TRBJ1-3; no firm D call. The germline V gene has CDR1 SGHTA and CDR2 FQGNSA. The V end lost 1 base, the J end lost 3 bases, and 7 bases lay between the germline ends. The CDR3 is 14 amino acids. This CDR3 reads CASSLGSSGNTIYF. CDR3 in DNA: TGTGCCAGCAGCTTAGGCAGTAGTGGAAACACCATATATTTT.